The 27 T cell receptor beta chains below come from one sample, sequenced in a study of blood T cell repertoires in COVID-19. Clones were sequenced by immunoSEQ multiplex PCR, and TCRdb holds only the in-frame ones, with some missing. This sample has 40,000 to 55,000 clones, with 90% to 95% found just once. What was sequenced was peripheral blood. These TCRs come from a man aged 50 to 60 with COVID-19, enrolled during active disease.

The rearrangement links TRBV14 to TRBJ2-5, with D perhaps TRBD1 (6 bases). The CDR3 is 14 residues long. Looked up from germline, CDR1 is SGHDN and CDR2 is FVKESK. V shed 4 bases and J shed 4 bases, with 13 bases lying between them. The CDR3 DNA reads TGTGCCAGCAGCCGCCCGTCAGGGGTAGAGACCCAGTACTTC. Protein product: CASSRPSGVETQYF.

The genes are TRBV28 and TRBJ1-2, with TRBD1 as a possible D gene (6 bases). V lost 6 bases and J 6 bases, leaving 11 bases between the germline ends. Germline assignment: CDR1 MDHEN and CDR2 SYDVKM. The CDR3 spans 12 residues. CDR3: CASRGAEHGYTF. The CDR3 DNA reads TGTGCCAGCAGGGGGGCGGAACATGGCTACACCTTC.

This chain joins TRBV18 and TRBJ2-3; 8 bases agree with TRBD2. The CDR3 loop spans 16 amino acids. Germline V gene sequence: CDR1 KGHSH, CDR2 LQKENI. Trimming at V came to 5 bases and at J to 6 bases, leaving 13 bases not matched to a gene. CDR3 residues: CASSSGVAGRDDTQYF. DNA for the CDR3: TGTGCCAGCTCATCCGGAGTAGCGGGAAGGGACGATACGCAGTATTTT.

The V gene is TRBV2, the J gene TRBJ1-2; TRBD1 might be the D (6 bases). Trimming pared 6 bases from V and 6 bases from J, leaving 14 bases between. CDR3 size: 13 residues. Germline V gene lookup returns CDR1 SNHLY and CDR2 FYNNEI. Here the CDR3 DNA reads TGTGCCAGCAGCGGGGACATCTCCCATGGCTACACCTTC. This sequence encodes CASSGDISHGYTF.

This rearrangement joins TRBV2 to TRBJ1-2; D perhaps matches TRBD1 (6 bases). V was cut by 1 base and J by 4 bases, with 10 bases left in between. The CDR3 sequence is 14 residues long. Germline CDR1 is SNHLY and CDR2 is FYNNEI. CDR3 sequence reads: CASSEEDSPYGYTF. The DNA for the CDR3 is TGTGCCAGCAGTGAAGAGGACAGCCCCTATGGCTACACCTTC.

The rearrangement links TRBV12-3 or TRBV12-4 to TRBJ2-7; D is ambiguous. Trimming left V 6 bases short and J 5 bases short, with 14 bases between. The CDR3 spans 13 residues. The CDR3 coding sequence is TGTGCCAGCAGAGCTAACTATGAGGACGAGCAGTACTTC. It encodes CASRANYEDEQYF.

This chain links TRBV2 with TRBJ2-7, with 8 nucleotides matching TRBD1. The germline CDR1 and CDR2 sequences are SNHLY and FYNNEI. V lost 10 bases to trimming and J lost 3 bases; unmatched junction nucleotides: 8. This CDR3 is built from 13 residues. The chain's CDR3 is CATLGTGNYEQYF. CDR3 coding DNA: TGTGCCACCCTCGGGACAGGAAACTACGAGCAGTACTTC.

The chain couples TRBV12-3 or TRBV12-4 to TRBJ2-5; TRBD2 might be the D (6 bases). V was trimmed by 3 bases and J by 6 bases, leaving 8 bases between them. The CDR3 sequence is 12 residues long. The CDR3 spells CASSFGGQTQYF. CDR3 nucleotide sequence: TGTGCCAGCAGTTTCGGGGGACAGACCCAGTACTTC.

V is TRBV3-1 (or the pseudogene TRBV3-2) and J is TRBJ2-7; TRBD2 might be the D (5 bases). The CDR3 is made up of 14 amino acids. Germline V CDR1 and CDR2: LGHDT, YNNKEL (reference sequence). V lost 6 bases and J lost 2, with 14 bases in between. The CDR3 region has the DNA TGTGCCAGCAGTTCCGTCAGAGGGCCCTACGAGCAGTACTTC. As protein: CASSSVRGPYEQYF.

This chain uses TRBV19 with TRBJ2-3, with a possible D match to TRBD1 (5 bases). The V end lost 5 bases, the J end lost 5 bases, and 17 bases lay between the germline ends. Germline V gene sequence: CDR1 LNHDA, CDR2 SQIVND (reference sequence). The CDR3 extends over 15 amino acids. CDR3 in amino acids: CASSFLYRLQDTQYF. CDR3 nucleotides: TGTGCCAGTAGTTTTCTTTACAGGTTACAAGATACGCAGTATTTT.

The chain combines TRBV10-3 with TRBJ1-2; 8 bases match TRBD1. The CDR3 extends over 16 amino acids. V shed 5 bases, J shed 3 bases, and the junction held 11 bases outside the gene matches. Germline CDR1 reads ENHRY; CDR2 reads SYGVKD. CDR3: CAISKASDRADYGYTF. In DNA form, the CDR3 reads TGTGCCATCAGTAAGGCCTCGGACAGGGCCGACTATGGCTACACCTTC.

The rearrangement joins TRBV2 to TRBJ1-4; D possibly corresponds to TRBD1 (6 bases). The V end was cut by 1 base, the J end by 8 bases, with 14 bases between. The CDR3 runs 15 residues. Germline V CDR1 and CDR2: SNHLY, FYNNEI. CDR3 in amino acids: CASSEGPGEGEKLFF. In DNA, the CDR3 is TGTGCCAGCAGTGAAGGTCCAGGGGAGGGGGAAAAACTGTTTTTT.

The chain recombines TRBV7-9 with TRBJ1-6, with D possibly TRBD1 on 5 matching bases. From germline, CDR1 is SEHNR and CDR2 FQNEAQ (reference sequence). The CDR3 is 17 residues long. V lost 1 base, J lost 7 bases, and 17 bases lay in between. CDR3 bases: TGTGCCAGCAGCTTAGGAGGTCAGGGCGGGATGAATTCACCCCTCCACTTT. Amino acid sequence: CASSLGGQGGMNSPLHF.

V gene TRBV3-1 (or the pseudogene TRBV3-2) combines with J gene TRBJ2-7, with a tentative D call TRBD1 (6 bases). Deletions cut 4 bases from V and 3 bases from J, with 7 bases between. The CDR3 runs to 12 residues. Germline assignment: CDR1 LGHDT and CDR2 YNNKEL (reference sequence). CDR3 loop: CASSLGGYEQYF. For the CDR3, the DNA is TGTGCCAGCAGCCTAGGGGGCTACGAGCAGTACTTC.

The gene calls are TRBV19 and TRBJ1-5, with 9 bases aligning to TRBD1. Per the germline V gene, CDR1 is LNHDA and CDR2 is SQIVND (reference sequence). With V trimmed by 4 bases and J by 6 bases, 4 bases remained unmatched. The CDR3 length is 14 residues. For the CDR3, the DNA is TGTGCCAGTAGTAAGGACAGGGGTTTTCAGCCCCAGCATTTT. It is translated as CASSKDRGFQPQHF.

The V and J genes are TRBV6-5 and TRBJ2-7, with TRBD2 matching over 11 bases. Germline V CDR1 and CDR2: MNHEY, SVGAGI. Losses at the gene ends were 0 bases for V and 2 bases for J; bases not matched to a gene: 3. The CDR3 sequence is 16 residues long. As DNA, the CDR3 is TGTGCCAGCAGTTACTCGGTGGGACTAGCGGCCTACGAGCAGTACTTC. Translation gives CASSYSVGLAAYEQYF.

The J gene is TRBJ1-2, the V gene TRBV5-1; a weak D match, TRBD1 (6 bases). Germline CDR1 and CDR2: SGHRS and YFSETQ. CDR3 length: 15 amino acids. V was clipped by 1 base and J by 5 bases, with 15 bases between them. CDR3 nucleotide sequence: TGCGCCAGCAGCTTGACTGGGGGGCGGGAGTATGGCTACACCTTC. Translated: CASSLTGGREYGYTF.

V gene TRBV11-3 combines with J gene TRBJ1-1, with a weak D call TRBD1 (6 bases). The V gene's germline CDR1 is SGHNT and CDR2 YENEEA. V was trimmed by 1 base and J by 11 bases, leaving 14 bases between them. The CDR3 is 13 residues long. CDR3 protein: CASSLGGGVPAFF. The DNA for the CDR3 is TGTGCCAGCAGCTTAGGAGGGGGGGTCCCCGCTTTCTTT.

The chain is built from TRBV5-5 and TRBJ2-3; TRBD1 might be the D (6 bases). The germline V gene has CDR1 SGHKS and CDR2 YYEKEE (reference sequence). The V end was cut by 4 bases, the J end by 7 bases, with 19 bases between. The CDR3 has 15 residues. CDR3 DNA sequence: TGTGCCAGCAGCCTACTGTACAGGGAGACCAATACGCAGTATTTT. Translating gives CASSLLYRETNTQYF.

The J gene is TRBJ2-5, the V gene TRBV2, with D perhaps TRBD1 (6 bases). Trimming removed 5 bases from V and 2 bases from J, with 18 bases in between. The CDR3 contains 16 residues. In germline, CDR1 is SNHLY, CDR2 FYNNEI. This CDR3 reads CASSSRGTTGQETQYF. Here the CDR3 DNA reads TGTGCCAGCAGTTCCAGGGGCACGACAGGACAAGAGACCCAGTACTTC. Complete variable domain (other parts from reference TRBV2 and TRBJ2-5): EPEVTQTPSHQVTQMGQEVILRCVPISNHLYFYWYRQILGQKVEFLVSFYNNEISEKSEIFDDQFSVERPDGSNFTLKIRSTKLEDSAMYFCASSSRGTTGQETQYFGPGTRLLVL.

This chain links TRBV29-1 with TRBJ2-7; D is uncertain. Germline CDR1 is SQVTM and CDR2 is ANQGSEA. The CDR3 is 13 residues long. Trimming shortened V by 8 bases and J by 3 bases, and 17 bases separated the two germline ends. The DNA of the CDR3 is TGCAGCACCCGTTTTGGCCCCGACTACGAGCAGTACTTC. This codes for CSTRFGPDYEQYF.

V and J are TRBV6-5 and TRBJ1-6; D not resolved. V was pared by 3 bases and J by 7 bases, with 16 bases between. This CDR3 spans 16 amino acids. Germline CDR1 reads MNHEY; CDR2 reads SVGAGI. CDR3 DNA sequence: TGTGCCAGCAGTTATCTGGCAGAAACCCAGAATTCACCCCTCCACTTT. Translation: CASSYLAETQNSPLHF.

The rearrangement joins TRBV7-2 to TRBJ2-7, with 8 bases that match TRBD2. Germline V gene data show CDR1 as SGHTA and CDR2 as FQGNSA. Trimming cost V 5 bases and J 0 bases; bases outside gene matches: 12. CDR3 length: 17 amino acids. The CDR3 sequence: CASSRGGAGTISYEQYF. In DNA form, the CDR3 reads TGTGCCAGCAGCCGGGGGGGAGCCGGGACTATCTCCTACGAGCAGTACTTC.

The rearrangement uses TRBV5-1 and TRBJ2-1; TRBD2 matches at 9 bases. The CDR3 is 15 amino acids. Germline V gene lookup returns CDR1 SGHRS and CDR2 YFSETQ. After removal of 1 base from V and 5 bases from J, the junction contained 4 bases not matched to a gene. Here the CDR3 reads CASSLMTSGNNEQFF. CDR3 bases: TGCGCCAGCAGCTTGATGACTAGCGGCAACAATGAGCAGTTCTTC.

The chain combines TRBV5-1 with TRBJ2-7, with D perhaps matching TRBD2 (5 bases). V lost 3 bases to trimming and J lost 0 bases, with 7 bases between them. In germline, CDR1 is SGHRS, CDR2 YFSETQ. This CDR3 has 13 amino acids. This CDR3 is CASSSGNSYEQYF. Here the CDR3 DNA reads TGCGCCAGCAGCTCCGGGAACTCCTACGAGCAGTACTTC.

This clone came up once. The chain links TRBV6-5 to TRBJ1-5; D unresolved. The CDR3 is 15 residues long. The ends were cut back, 6 bases at V and 0 bases at J, with 12 bases in the middle. The V gene's germline CDR1 is MNHEY and CDR2 SVGAGI. The CDR3 protein is CASSPRVYSNQPQHF. DNA of the CDR3: TGTGCCAGCAGCCCCCGGGTTTATAGCAATCAGCCCCAGCATTTT.

The rearrangement links TRBV6-7 to TRBJ2-1, with TRBD2 matching over 14 bases. TRBV6-7 is reported as an ORF; its role is uncertain. V lost 7 bases and J lost 9; bases outside the gene matches: 11. There are 16 residues in the CDR3. CDR3 sequence (DNA): TGTGCCAGCACCGATCAGGGACTAGCGGGAGCCGGTGAGCAGTTCTTC. It translates to CASTDQGLAGAGEQFF.